These T cell receptor beta chains were read from a single sample in a study of liver allograft versus peripheral blood T cells. Using its own MiXCR run on the reads, TCRdb lists one record per CDR3 protein. Of over 10,000 distinct CDR3 sequences in the sample, 25% to 30% were seen once. These receptors all stem from a human patient who had a liver transplant. Some T cells may have come from the graft donor. CDR3s include the opening cysteine and the closing phenylalanine or tryptophan. D genes are given only for firm matches. Clone size appears in some rows only: once, few, many, or a class for an expanded clone.

few	-	TRBV27	TRBJ1-6	CASRQVYNSPLHF	TGTGCCAGCCGACAGGTTTATAATTCACCCCTCCACTTT
-	-	TRBV25-1	TRBJ1-2	CASSDARGGYGYTF	TGTGCCAGCAGTGATGCCCGCGGCGGTTATGGCTACACCTTC
medium-sized	-	TRBV5-6	TRBJ1-2	CASSLDPSGVAYGYTF	TGTGCCAGCAGCTTGGACCCAAGTGGCGTGGCATATGGCTACACCTTC
many	-	TRBV6-1	TRBJ1-5	CASSEGLGNQPQHF	TGTGCCAGCAGTGAGGGACTTGGGAATCAGCCCCAGCATTTT
medium-sized	-	TRBV16	TRBJ1-1	CASSQYSGTRAFF	TGTGCCAGCAGCCAATATTCCGGGACCAGAGCTTTCTTT
many	TRBD1	TRBV29-1	TRBJ1-5	CSIGQGNQPQHF	TGCAGCATTGGACAGGGCAATCAGCCCCAGCATTTT
medium-sized	TRBD2	TRBV29-1	TRBJ2-5	CSVGLAGFGTQYF	TGCAGCGTCGGACTAGCGGGATTCGGCACCCAGTACTTC
few	-	TRBV6-1	TRBJ1-4	CASKQRLRNEKLFF	TGTGCCAGCAAACAGAGGCTTCGTAATGAAAAACTGTTTTTT
many	TRBD1	TRBV6-6	TRBJ1-6	CASSIRDRDSPLHF	TGTGCCAGCAGTATTCGGGACAGGGATTCACCCCTCCACTTT
many	TRBD1	TRBV6-5	TRBJ2-7	CASSYSGTGMSYEQYF	TGTGCCAGCAGTTACTCCGGGACAGGGATGTCCTACGAGCAGTACTTC
-	-	TRBV6-1	TRBJ1-6	CASSALTGNSPLHF	TGTGCCAGCAGTGCCCTGACGGGTAATTCACCCCTCCACTTT
few	TRBD2	TRBV7-9	TRBJ2-1	CASSLSRVTLAGGTPSYNEQFF	TGTGCCAGCAGCCTTTCTCGGGTGACCTTAGCGGGGGGCACCCCCTCTTACAATGAGCAGTTCTTC
-	-	TRBV28	TRBJ2-7	CASREGPLKPYEQYF	TGTGCCAGCAGGGAGGGACCCCTTAAACCCTACGAGCAGTACTTC
few	TRBD1	TRBV6-2/TRBV6-3	TRBJ1-5	CASRPTGGGDQPQHF	TGTGCCAGCAGGCCCACAGGGGGCGGCGATCAGCCCCAGCATTTT
medium-sized	-	TRBV29-1	TRBJ2-1	CSVQTSEQFF	TGCAGCGTTCAAACATCTGAGCAGTTCTTC
-	TRBD2	TRBV12-3/TRBV12-4	TRBJ2-2	CASSPIQRASGSNTGELFF	TGTGCCAGCAGTCCCATCCAGCGGGCTAGCGGATCGAACACCGGGGAGCTGTTTTTT
-	TRBD1	TRBV6-5	TRBJ1-2	CASSYIRTGGSYGYTF	TGTGCCAGCAGTTACATAAGGACAGGGGGGAGCTATGGCTACACCTTC
-	-	TRBV5-4	TRBJ1-4	CASSSGKSATNEKLFF	TGTGCCAGCAGCTCTGGTAAAAGTGCAACTAATGAAAAACTGTTTTTT
few	-	TRBV6-2/TRBV6-3	TRBJ1-2	CASSTQSYGYTF	TGTGCCAGCAGTACACAGAGCTATGGCTACACCTTC
medium-sized	-	TRBV18	TRBJ2-3	CASSPPDSGFDTQYF	TGTGCCAGCTCACCACCCGACTCGGGGTTCGATACGCAGTATTTT
medium-sized	-	TRBV6-5	TRBJ1-1	CASSFGGGLNTEAFF	TGTGCCAGCAGCTTCGGGGGCGGTCTGAACACTGAAGCTTTCTTT
medium-sized	TRBD1	TRBV6-5	TRBJ2-7	CASRPGQGDEQYF	TGTGCCAGCAGACCAGGACAGGGGGACGAGCAGTACTTC
medium-sized	-	TRBV15	TRBJ2-5	CATSRAGHLKGETQYF	TGTGCCACCAGCAGAGCGGGACATTTAAAGGGAGAGACCCAGTACTTC
-	TRBD2	TRBV6-5	TRBJ2-1	CASSYWTSGGSYNEQFF	TGTGCCAGCAGTTACTGGACTAGCGGGGGGTCCTACAATGAGCAGTTCTTC
few	-	TRBV19	TRBJ2-7	CASSIARGEYEQYF	TGTGCCAGTAGTATAGCTCGAGGGGAGTACGAGCAGTACTTC
medium-sized	-	TRBV6-2/TRBV6-3	TRBJ1-1	CASCPQGLGTEAFF	TGTGCCAGCTGCCCCCAGGGGTTAGGCACTGAAGCTTTCTTT
few	TRBD1	TRBV5-4	TRBJ1-6	CAIGGTVNNSPLHF	TGTGCCATCGGAGGGACAGTTAATAATTCACCCCTCCACTTT
medium-sized	-	TRBV6-6	TRBJ1-6	CASIGRSSYNSPLHF	TGTGCCAGCATCGGTCGGAGCTCCTATAATTCACCCCTCCACTTT
many	-	TRBV6-5	TRBJ1-2	CASRAPSGSGYTF	TGTGCCAGCAGAGCCCCGTCCGGAAGTGGCTACACCTTC
many	-	TRBV27	TRBJ2-7	CASSLGLGRYEQYF	TGTGCCAGCAGTTTAGGGCTGGGGCGGTACGAGCAGTACTTC
few	TRBD2	TRBV6-5	TRBJ2-1	CASSYSASGTYNEQFF	TGTGCCAGCAGTTACTCGGCTAGCGGAACCTACAATGAGCAGTTCTTC
medium-sized	-	TRBV18	TRBJ2-7	CASSQDSRREQYF	TGTGCCAGCTCACAGGACAGTCGGCGCGAGCAGTACTTC
many	-	TRBV27	TRBJ1-1	CASTLGGEAFF	TGTGCCAGCACCTTAGGTGGGGAGGCTTTCTTT
few	-	TRBV7-9	TRBJ1-1	CASSLTGFDGVFF	TGTGCCAGCAGCTTAACGGGTTTCGATGGGGTTTTCTTT
-	TRBD1	TRBV18	TRBJ2-1	CASSPPGTGGAWNEQFF	TGTGCCAGCTCACCTCCCGGGACAGGGGGCGCTTGGAATGAGCAGTTCTTC
-	TRBD1	TRBV27	TRBJ1-1	CASTDFTGDPLRVAFF	TGTGCCAGCACCGACTTCACAGGGGACCCACTACGCGTAGCTTTCTTT
few	-	TRBV29-1	TRBJ1-1	CSVVLWTVNTEAFF	TGCAGCGTTGTGCTCTGGACGGTGAACACTGAAGCTTTCTTT
once	-	TRBV18	TRBJ1-1	CASSTEAFF	TGTGCCAGCTCAACTGAAGCTTTCTTT
-	-	TRBV18	TRBJ1-2	CASSQKNAGYTF	TGTGCCAGCTCACAAAAAAATGCTGGCTACACCTTC
many	TRBD1	TRBV5-5	TRBJ2-3	CASSLMTGYSTDTQYF	TGTGCCAGCAGCCTTATGACAGGGTATAGCACAGATACGCAGTATTTT
medium-sized	-	TRBV19	TRBJ2-6	CASSGGSSGANVLTF	TGTGCCAGTAGTGGGGGATCCTCTGGGGCCAACGTCCTGACTTTC
few	-	TRBV7-9	TRBJ2-7	CASSSAGNPYEQYF	TGTGCCAGCAGCTCAGCAGGGAATCCCTACGAGCAGTACTTC
-	-	TRBV9	TRBJ2-1	CASSFLGVDEQFF	TGTGCCAGCAGCTTCCTTGGGGTCGATGAGCAGTTCTTC
many	TRBD1	TRBV19	TRBJ2-7	CASSHRDRQWKQYF	TGTGCCAGTAGCCACCGGGACAGACAATGGAAGCAGTACTTC
-	-	TRBV15	TRBJ1-2	CATSRDLRGNGYTF	TGTGCCACCAGCAGAGATCTACGGGGGAATGGCTACACCTTC
-	TRBD1	TRBV6-1	TRBJ2-7	CASSAGQTYEQYF	TGTGCCAGCAGTGCGGGACAGACCTACGAGCAGTACTTC
-	-	TRBV30	TRBJ2-7	CAWSVSIYYEQYF	TGTGCCTGGAGTGTATCTATTTACTACGAGCAGTACTTC
medium-sized	-	TRBV19	TRBJ2-6	CASSPSVSGANVLTF	TGTGCCAGTAGTCCCTCGGTCTCTGGGGCCAACGTCCTGACTTTC
once	-	TRBV27	TRBJ1-1	CASSLTRQVMNTEAFF	TGTGCCAGCAGTTTAACTAGACAGGTCATGAACACTGAAGCTTTCTTT
medium-sized	TRBD2	TRBV29-1	TRBJ2-3	CSVRGSSGRGGTDTQYF	TGCAGCGTCCGTGGGAGTAGCGGGAGGGGAGGCACAGATACGCAGTATTTT
-	TRBD1	TRBV9	TRBJ1-3	CASSVGTGFGGSGNTIYF	TGTGCCAGCAGCGTCGGGACAGGTTTTGGCGGCTCTGGAAACACCATATATTTT
medium-sized	-	TRBV19	TRBJ1-1	CASSIRGEAFF	TGTGCCAGTAGTATTAGGGGTGAAGCTTTCTTT
few	TRBD2	TRBV6-5	TRBJ2-1	CASSGGGRGSYEQFF	TGTGCCAGCAGTGGCGGGGGGAGAGGAAGTTACGAGCAGTTCTTC
-	TRBD1	TRBV20-1	TRBJ1-1	CSAPGQANTEAFF	TGCAGTGCGCCCGGACAGGCCAACACTGAAGCTTTCTTT
-	-	TRBV19	TRBJ2-1	CASSIGHYNEQFF	TGTGCCAGTAGTATAGGACACTACAATGAGCAGTTCTTC
medium-sized	-	TRBV18	TRBJ1-2	CASSPSQTDGYTF	TGTGCCAGCTCACCTTCCCAAACGGATGGCTACACCTTC
medium-sized	TRBD1	TRBV29-1	TRBJ1-2	CSVDNQGQGFYGYTF	TGCAGCGTTGATAACCAGGGACAGGGGTTCTATGGCTACACCTTC